Listed below are T cell receptor beta chains from one sample, sequenced in a study of T cell responses to AZD1222 COVID-19 vaccine. This table comes from immunoSEQ multiplex PCR, and its TCRdb copy is limited to in-frame clones, with some not included. Of approximately 100,000 clones detected, less than 95% appear once; the ten largest clones hold 1.3%. Sequences were derived from peripheral blood, sampled on day 0 of AZD1222 vaccination. These receptors all come from an adult in good health. Each CDR3 is given with its conserved first and last residue. The order of the fields is D gene, clone size, J gene, V gene, CDR3 length, CDR3 protein, CDR3 DNA. A D gene is named only where the DNA matches it firmly. Only some rows state a clone size, as once, few, many or a class for expanded clones.

D: .
size: .
J: TRBJ2-3
V: TRBV15
length: 14
CDR3: CATSSGDGSDTQYF
DNA: TGTGCCACCAGCAGCGGAGACGGGTCAGATACGCAGTATTTT

D: .
size: .
J: TRBJ1-4
V: TRBV6-1
length: 17
CDR3: CASSEYRRGASNEKLFF
DNA: TGTGCCAGCAGTGAGTACCGCCGAGGGGCATCTAATGAAAAACTGTTTTTT

D: .
size: .
J: TRBJ1-5
V: TRBV7-9
length: 12
CDR3: CASSRQDQPQHF
DNA: TGTGCCAGCAGCCGGCAGGATCAGCCCCAGCATTTT

D: .
size: .
J: TRBJ2-2
V: TRBV6-1
length: 15
CDR3: CASSEFGGELGELFF
DNA: TGTGCCAGCAGTGAATTCGGGGGTGAGCTCGGGGAGCTGTTTTTT

D: TRBD1
size: few
J: TRBJ2-2
V: TRBV5-1
length: 15
CDR3: CASSLGQGDPGELFF
DNA: TGCGCCAGCAGCCTAGGACAGGGGGACCCCGGGGAGCTGTTTTTT

D: .
size: .
J: TRBJ2-7
V: TRBV6-2/TRBV6-3
length: 16
CDR3: CASSYEVGGDSYEQYF
DNA: TGTGCCAGCAGTTACGAGGTCGGGGGAGACTCCTACGAGCAGTACTTC

D: .
size: .
J: TRBJ1-2
V: TRBV6-1
length: 17
CDR3: CASSEARTTAPNYGYTF
DNA: TGTGCCAGCAGTGAAGCGCGAACAACAGCTCCTAACTATGGCTACACCTTC

D: .
size: once
J: TRBJ2-5
V: TRBV6-5
length: 11
CDR3: CASHDTKTQYF
DNA: TGTGCCAGCCACGACACCAAGACCCAGTACTTC

D: TRBD1
size: .
J: TRBJ2-7
V: TRBV10-3
length: 15
CDR3: CAISSQDRGSDEQYF
DNA: TGTGCCATCAGTTCCCAGGACAGGGGGTCGGACGAGCAGTACTTC

D: TRBD1
size: .
J: TRBJ1-2
V: TRBV10-3
length: 15
CDR3: CAIRSLRDRVYGYTF
DNA: TGTGCCATCAGGAGCCTCCGGGACAGGGTCTATGGCTACACCTTC